This TCR beta chain is drawn from a study of shared clonotypes between healthy human individuals. Overall study: The study used three CD4 naive, three CD4 memory, two CD8 naive and one CD8 memory plate per donor.

Original processing notes: From ImmunoSEQ came sequences covering only the junction and carrying no quality scores, so filtering differed. The repertoire was sequenced with immunoSEQ multiplex PCR; TCRdb's copy has only in-frame clones and lacks some. The DNA gave D and trimming, while V, J and clone size come from that table. This table has roughly 2 million clones, 85% to 95% appearing once. For this clone: No antigen is known for it.

The junction had 20 bases not matched to a gene; V was cut back by 2 bases and J by 5 bases. Germline V gives CDR1 LGHNA, CDR2 YSLEER. This CDR3 has 20 amino acids. Study results and limitations: Rarefaction gave evidence that sorted-subset sequencing remained incomplete despite large depth. Richness estimates generally favored naive over memory subsets.

The chain links TRBV4-3 to TRBJ1-4; 7 bases are a match to TRBD1. The sequenced sample was naive CD4+ T cells sorted from blood. Subset of the sample: CD45RA+ positively selected. This receptor was taken from a man aged 18 to 30 in good health. CDR3 sequence (DNA): TGCGCCAGCAGCCAAAATAGAATAGGACAGGTCGTATCTCCGAATGAAAAACTGTTTTTT. This sequence encodes CASSQNRIGQVVSPNEKLFF.